A single sample gave rise to the 14 T cell receptor beta chains below, sequenced in a study of T-cell memory formation after mild COVID-19. Using its own MiXCR run on the 5' RACE reads, TCRdb lists one record per CDR3 protein. The table lists under 300,000 distinct CDR3 sequences, 7% to 10% of them singletons. The specimen sequenced was PBMCs or a T cell subset sorted from them (not recorded which). All receptors derive from a man between 18 and 35 years old who had mild COVID-19 (a few samples of this study predate the infection). Cell type and time point are not known.

This clonotype showed up just a few times. The chain recombines TRBV10-3 with TRBJ1-5; TRBD1 is a possible D gene (5 bases). V shed 11 bases and J shed 2 bases, with 13 bases lying between them. The CDR3 runs 13 residues. The germline V gene has CDR1 ENHRY and CDR2 SYGVKD. The CDR3 DNA sequence: TGTGCCTCGCGGGCGGGGGGCAATCAGCCCCAGCATTTT. It is translated as CASRAGGNQPQHF.

This clonotype appeared many times. The chain has TRBV2 and TRBJ1-6, with D uncertain. This CDR3 has 14 amino acids. The germline V gene has CDR1 SNHLY and CDR2 FYNNEI. The V end was cut by 5 bases, the J end by 2 bases, with 7 bases between. The CDR3 loop is CASSLEAYNSPLHF. CDR3 sequence (DNA): TGTGCCAGCAGTCTTGAGGCCTATAATTCACCCCTCCACTTT.

The V and J genes are TRBV12-3 or TRBV12-4 and TRBJ2-3; 9 nucleotides line up with TRBD1. The CDR3 spans 15 residues. V lost 6 bases and J lost 5; bases outside the gene matches: 9. The CDR3 spells CASSLLGQGLDTQYF. CDR3 in DNA: TGTGCCAGCAGCCTACTCGGACAGGGGCTAGATACGCAGTATTTT.

The V call is TRBV13, the J call TRBJ2-5; D may be TRBD2 (5 bases). This CDR3 has 15 residues. The ends were cut back, 5 bases at V and 4 bases at J, with 17 bases in the middle. CDR1 and CDR2 from the germline V gene are PRHDT and FYEKMQ (reference sequence). CDR3 in DNA: TGTGCCAGCAGCCCTCCCGACCCGGGGAGAGAGACCCAGTACTTC. Translated: CASSPPDPGRETQYF.

This clonotype was seen more than once but under ten times. This chain uses TRBV6-1 with TRBJ1-1; 7 bases are a match to TRBD1. The CDR3 runs to 14 residues. The germline gives CDR1 MNHNS, CDR2 SASEGT. J lost 2 bases, V lost 9 bases, and 9 bases had no gene match. The CDR3 DNA sequence: TGTGCCAGTCGATCGACAGGGCCAAACACTGAAGCTTTCTTT. Its translation: CASRSTGPNTEAFF.

This clonotype was observed a handful of times. This rearrangement joins TRBV5-1 to TRBJ1-2; possibly TRBD1 for D (6 bases). This CDR3 is 13 amino acids long. Trimming took 5 bases from V and 6 from J, leaving 14 bases between them. Germline CDR1 SGHRS, CDR2 YFSETQ. The chain's CDR3 is CASREQGSNGYTF. Here the CDR3 DNA reads TGCGCCAGCAGGGAACAGGGTTCTAATGGCTACACCTTC.

This clonotype was seen a few times. V and J are TRBV5-1 and TRBJ2-3; 11 bases align to TRBD1. Trimming took 3 bases from V and 2 from J; bases not matched to a gene: 2. This CDR3 spans 15 amino acids. Germline V gene sequence: CDR1 SGHRS, CDR2 YFSETQ. The CDR3 sequence: CASSYGQGATDTQYF. CDR3 coding DNA: TGCGCCAGCAGCTACGGACAGGGGGCCACAGATACGCAGTATTTT.

This clonotype was detected many times. The CDR3 DNA sequence: TGCAGTGCCGCTACCCCCGGGGACGTCACAGATACGCAGTATTTT. This translates into CSAATPGDVTDTQYF. This chain links TRBV20-1 with TRBJ2-3; tentatively, D is TRBD1 or TRBD2 (5 bases each). Germline V gives CDR1 DFQATT, CDR2 SNEGSKA (reference sequence). The CDR3 runs 15 residues. The germline V and J ends were trimmed by 6 bases and 2 bases, with 18 bases remaining between them.

The chain is built from TRBV6-4 and TRBJ2-2, with a weak D call TRBD2 (6 bases). Germline V CDR1 and CDR2: MRHNA, SNTAGT. The CDR3 spans 17 residues. V lost 0 bases and J lost 5, with 16 bases in between. The DNA of the CDR3 is TGTGCCAGCAGTGACTCGATTCCAGGGACTGGGACCGGGGAGCTGTTTTTT. Translating gives CASSDSIPGTGTGELFF.

Many counts were recorded for this clonotype. This chain joins TRBV5-1 and TRBJ2-1, with TRBD1 matching 7 bases. V was clipped by 4 bases and J by 6 bases; unmatched bases: 10. This CDR3 has 15 residues. The germline CDR1 and CDR2 sequences are SGHRS and YFSETQ. DNA for the CDR3: TGCGCCAGCAGCCCGACAGGGCAAGGGCCCAATGAGCAGTTCTTC. Its translation: CASSPTGQGPNEQFF.

This clonotype turned up a few times. This CDR3 reads CASSLTGMGAGETQYF. The CDR3, as DNA: TGTGCCAGCAGCTTAACTGGAATGGGCGCAGGGGAGACCCAGTACTTC. The V and J genes are TRBV7-3 and TRBJ2-5; a weak D match, TRBD1 (5 bases). Germline CDR1 and CDR2: SGHTA and FQGTGA. The CDR3 is made up of 16 amino acids. Deletions cut 0 bases from V and 5 bases from J, with 16 bases between.

The V gene is TRBV4-1, the J gene TRBJ2-6, with 7 bases identical to TRBD2. This CDR3 is built from 17 residues. V was clipped by 1 base and J by 0 bases; unmatched bases: 3. In germline, CDR1 is MGHRA, CDR2 YSYEKL. The CDR3 nucleotides read TGCGCCAGCAGCCAAGTTACGGGGGGCTCTGGGGCCAACGTCCTGACTTTC. It yields the protein CASSQVTGGSGANVLTF.

This clonotype was seen only a few times. J is TRBJ1-5 and V is TRBV7-9; 8 nucleotides align to TRBD1. CDR1 is SEHNR, CDR2 FQNEAQ, per germline (reference sequence). The CDR3 length is 18 residues. V dropped 4 bases and J dropped 1; count of bases not matched to a gene: 12. CDR3 DNA sequence: TGTGCCAGCAGCTCTGTCCCCAGGGGGCAACGGAGCAATCAGCCCCAGCATTTT. Its translation is CASSSVPRGQRSNQPQHF.

This clonotype has a count of ten or more. The V and J genes are TRBV7-2 and TRBJ2-7, with 8 nucleotides matching TRBD2. Germline CDR1 reads SGHTA; CDR2 reads FQGNSA. The CDR3 is 13 residues long. The ends lost 8 bases at V and 2 bases at J; junction bases unmatched: 5. CDR3 coding DNA: TGTGCCAGCGGGGTAGCGGGGACCTACGAGCAGTACTTC. Translated: CASGVAGTYEQYF. Supplemented by reference TRBV7-2 and TRBJ2-7, the full variable domain reads GAGVSQSPSNKVTEKGKDVELRCDPISGHTALYWYRQSLGQGLEFLIYFQGNSAPDKSGLPSDRFSAERTGGSVSTLTIQRTQQEDSAVYLCASGVAGTYEQYFGPGTRLTVT.